This is a list of T cell receptor beta chains from one sample in a study of T-cell memory formation after mild COVID-19. TCRdb itself ran the 5' RACE reads through MiXCR, one entry per CDR3 protein. The data contain 90,000 to 120,000 distinct CDR3 sequences, 15% to 20% of them singletons. Sequencing used PBMCs or a T cell subset sorted from them (not recorded which). Receptor source: a man aged 18-30 years who had mild COVID-19 (a few samples of this study predate the infection). Cell type and time point are not known. Each CDR3 is given with its conserved first and last residue. For some rows the clone size is stated as once, few or many, or as a class when expanded; others skip it.

.	14	TRBV5-5	TRBJ2-3	CASSLAPLTDTQYF
.	15	TRBV2	TRBJ2-5	CASTEDGGHGETQYF
.	16	TRBV6-1	TRBJ2-2	CASSSLAQTGFGELFF
many	14	TRBV20-1	TRBJ2-5	CSARGLWHQETQYF
.	15	TRBV7-2	TRBJ2-7	CASSLPGTRTYEQYF
.	14	TRBV7-2	TRBJ1-2	CASSLLLGNYGYTF
.	14	TRBV6-2/TRBV6-3	TRBJ2-3	CASSYGGSADTQYF
.	14	TRBV6-5	TRBJ1-3	CASSLSEAGNTIYF
few	14	TRBV7-2	TRBJ2-1	CASSLARGVNEQFF
.	15	TRBV5-5	TRBJ2-7	CASSSGQGSSYEQYF
once	13	TRBV12-3/TRBV12-4	TRBJ1-4	CASTLQGGEKLFF
.	14	TRBV7-2	TRBJ2-3	CASRPRGLADTQYF
.	15	TRBV5-1	TRBJ2-1	CASSPGAEAYNEQFF
few	13	TRBV2	TRBJ2-7	CASGAGGPYEQYF
few	17	TRBV15	TRBJ1-5	CATSRTSWGLGNQPQHF
.	12	TRBV20-1	TRBJ1-2	CSARTGNYGYTF
few	11	TRBV28	TRBJ2-3	CASSRLDTQYF
.	18	TRBV4-3	TRBJ2-2	CASSQERGSRINTGELFF
.	14	TRBV5-1	TRBJ2-3	CASRQVESTDTQYF
few	13	TRBV25-1	TRBJ2-1	CASSALQYNEQFF
few	11	TRBV6-1	TRBJ1-2	CASSESSTITF
.	13	TRBV7-2	TRBJ2-1	CASSLGRLNEQFF
few	12	TRBV28	TRBJ1-5	CASRTANQPQHF
.	11	TRBV20-1	TRBJ2-3	CSARGGYTQYF
.	14	TRBV27	TRBJ1-5	CASSLSGINQPQHF
many	13	TRBV15	TRBJ2-5	CATSRDPLGTQYF
few	14	TRBV18	TRBJ1-2	CASSSSGGPDGYTF
.	15	TRBV18	TRBJ2-5	CASSPAVGVGETQYF